The rows below give T cell receptor beta chains drawn from one sample of a study of OX40 agonist ivuxolimab in advanced cancers. Produced via immunoSEQ multiplex PCR; TCRdb's table is partial and in-frame only. The sample includes about 70,000 clones, around nine tenths of them seen just once. Sequencing was performed on CD4+ or CD8+ T cells sorted from blood, taken in a trial of the OX40 agonist ivuxolimab. The receptors stem from an adult with an advanced solid tumor such as melanoma, head and neck, liver or kidney cancer. Each CDR3 is given with its conserved first and last residue. The D gene is left open where the match is weak. Clone size, where shown, is once, few, many, or a class for clones that have expanded.

V	length	D	size	J	DNA	CDR3
TRBV6-5	15	TRBD1	NA	TRBJ1-1	TGTGCCAGCAGTCAGACAGGGTTACAGAACACTGAAGCTTTCTTT	CASSQTGLQNTEAFF
TRBV5-6	14	TRBD1	NA	TRBJ2-7	TGTGCCAGCAGAAAAATAGGACAGGGCTACGAGCAGTACTTC	CASRKIGQGYEQYF
TRBV6-6	12	NA	NA	TRBJ1-1	TGTGCCAGCGGGCGTTTGAACACTGAAGCTTTCTTT	CASGRLNTEAFF
TRBV28	10	NA	NA	TRBJ2-3	TGTGCCAGCAGGAAATATACGCAGTATTTT	CASRKYTQYF
TRBV7-5	14	NA	NA	TRBJ1-1	TGTGCCAGAAGATCCGGGACAGGGGGGCGGTTAGCTTTCTTT	CARRSGTGGRLAFF
TRBV5-4	14	NA	NA	TRBJ2-6	TGTGCCAGCAGCAATTTCTCTGGGGCCAACGTCCTGACTTTC	CASSNFSGANVLTF
TRBV19	14	TRBD2	NA	TRBJ2-5	TGTGCCAGTAGTGCCGGGACTAGTAGCGAGACCCAGTACTTC	CASSAGTSSETQYF
TRBV11-3	17	TRBD2	NA	TRBJ2-7	TGTGCCAGCAGACCATCCCTAGCGGGTCTTCTTGGCTACGAGCAGTACTTC	CASRPSLAGLLGYEQYF
TRBV10-3	14	NA	few	TRBJ2-7	TGTGCCATCAGTTCCCGGGGAGACTCCTACGAGCAGTACTTC	CAISSRGDSYEQYF
TRBV7-2	15	NA	NA	TRBJ1-2	TGTGCCAGCAGCTTAAATTCGGCAGCCCTTTATGGCTACACCTTC	CASSLNSAALYGYTF
TRBV11-2	13	NA	NA	TRBJ2-1	TGTGCCAGCGAACCCGGGGGCTACAATGAGCAGTTCTTC	CASEPGGYNEQFF
TRBV10-3	15	NA	NA	TRBJ2-7	TGTGCCAGCAGTGAAGCCTGGGACGGGTCCTACGAGCAGTACTTC	CASSEAWDGSYEQYF
TRBV28	16	NA	NA	TRBJ1-6	TGTGCCAGCAGTTTATGGGCGGGGTCCAAGAATTCACCCCTCCACTTT	CASSLWAGSKNSPLHF
TRBV9	18	NA	NA	TRBJ2-7	TGTGCCAGCAGCGTAGGAAATCCGGGACTGACTTTCTCCTACGAGCAGTACTTC	CASSVGNPGLTFSYEQYF
TRBV5-1	17	NA	NA	TRBJ1-4	TGCGCCAGCAGCTTGGAGCGGGGAGGGGCAACTAATGAAAAACTGTTTTTT	CASSLERGGATNEKLFF
TRBV30	13	NA	NA	TRBJ2-4	TGTGCCTACGAGCATCTAGCCAAAAACATTCAGTACTTC	CAYEHLAKNIQYF
TRBV5-1	14	NA	NA	TRBJ2-1	TGCGCCAGCAGCTTGGCTCGGGGGGCAGATGAGCAGTTCTTC	CASSLARGADEQFF
TRBV9	16	TRBD1	NA	TRBJ1-1	TGTGCCAGCAGCGTAGCTACGGGGACAGGAGTCTCTGAAGCTTTCTTT	CASSVATGTGVSEAFF
TRBV30	14	NA	NA	TRBJ1-1	TGTGCCTGGAGTGTAGGGGCTGTGAACGCTGAAGCTTTCTTT	CAWSVGAVNAEAFF
TRBV30	17	NA	NA	TRBJ1-1	TGTGCCTGGAGTGAAGGCAGACGGTCACCGGGGAGCACTGAAGCTTTCTTT	CAWSEGRRSPGSTEAFF
TRBV5-8	17	NA	NA	TRBJ2-5	TGTGCCAGCAGCTCCGGTCGGGCCAGTGGGTTCCAAGAGACCCAGTACTTC	CASSSGRASGFQETQYF
TRBV5-1	14	NA	NA	TRBJ2-1	TGCGCCAGCAGCACCCAACTAGACTACAATGAGCAGTTCTTC	CASSTQLDYNEQFF
TRBV5-1	17	TRBD1	NA	TRBJ1-4	TGCGCCAGCAGCCGCTGGGGGGACAGGGCAACTAATGAAAAACTGTTTTTT	CASSRWGDRATNEKLFF
TRBV7-9	13	NA	few	TRBJ2-5	TGTGCCAGCACCGCACTAGCCCCAGAGACCCAGTACTTC	CASTALAPETQYF
TRBV29-1	18	TRBD1	NA	TRBJ1-5	TGCAGCGTTGAAGATCGAAGGATCCAACAGGGGAGCAATCAGCCCCAGCATTTT	CSVEDRRIQQGSNQPQHF
TRBV9	16	NA	NA	TRBJ2-2	TGTGCCAGCAGCGTAGCGGGGACCGGGAACACCGGGGAGCTGTTTTTT	CASSVAGTGNTGELFF
TRBV11-2	15	NA	once	TRBJ2-7	TGTGCCAGCAGCACCTACAAGTGGGGAGCCTACGAGCAGTACTTC	CASSTYKWGAYEQYF
TRBV5-1	15	TRBD2	NA	TRBJ2-5	TGCGCCAGCAGCTTGCCTAGCGGGGGGTTGGAGACCCAGTACTTC	CASSLPSGGLETQYF
TRBV28	15	TRBD1	NA	TRBJ1-1	TGTGCCAGCAGTTTATCTGCAGGGGGCGCGATTGAAGCTTTCTTT	CASSLSAGGAIEAFF
TRBV6-5	14	NA	NA	TRBJ1-2	TGTGCCAGCAGTTTCGTCAGGGATTTCTATGGCTACACCTTC	CASSFVRDFYGYTF
TRBV7-9	18	NA	NA	TRBJ1-2	TGTGCCAGCAGCTTCCCCACCGGGACGGCAACCTTTCACAGAGGCTACACCTTC	CASSFPTGTATFHRGYTF
TRBV4-1	16	TRBD2	NA	TRBJ2-1	TGCGCCAGCAGCCAAGAGAACGGGAGGGCCTACAATGAGCAGTTCTTC	CASSQENGRAYNEQFF
TRBV6-1	14	TRBD1	NA	TRBJ1-5	TGTGCCAGCAGCGACAGGGCTAGCAATCAGCCCCAGCATTTT	CASSDRASNQPQHF
TRBV6-5	16	NA	NA	TRBJ1-2	TGTGCCAGCAGTTTATATGGACAGACCACTAACTATGGCTACACCTTC	CASSLYGQTTNYGYTF
TRBV9	23	NA	NA	TRBJ2-1	TGTGCCAGCAGCGCCCACCTCGGGGACGGCAGACGGAGGGGGCTTGCCTTCTACAATGAGCAGTTCTTC	CASSAHLGDGRRRGLAFYNEQFF
TRBV29-1	14	NA	NA	TRBJ2-5	TGCAGCGTTGCATCGGGACGAGCACAAGAGACCCAGTACTTC	CSVASGRAQETQYF
TRBV7-2	15	NA	NA	TRBJ2-7	TGTGCCAGCAGCTTAGCGGTTCACAGGGGGGGAGAGCAGTACTTC	CASSLAVHRGGEQYF
TRBV9	15	TRBD1	NA	TRBJ2-7	TGTGCCAGCAGCGTCGGACAGGGGAATCTCTACGAGCAGTACTTC	CASSVGQGNLYEQYF
TRBV30	13	NA	NA	TRBJ1-1	TGTGCCTGGAGTGTACAATGGGGCACTGAAGCTTTCTTT	CAWSVQWGTEAFF
TRBV7-2	12	NA	NA	TRBJ2-7	TGTGCCAGCAGCTCCGACATATACGAGCAGTACTTC	CASSSDIYEQYF